This T cell receptor beta chain was sequenced during a study of blood T cells in healthy people across ages. This clonotype was picked up a small number of times. The CDR3 sequence is 16 residues long. Trimming stripped 1 base from V and 4 bases from J, with 16 bases between. Germline CDR1 is MDHEN and CDR2 is SYDVKM. Using a J-beta primer mix together with a sample-barcoded 5' primer, a second PCR was run for roughly 7 to 11 cycles. MiXCR, run by TCRdb on the 5' RACE reads, gives a single entry per CDR3 protein. The repertoire holds about 1.1 million distinct CDR3 sequences, with more than 30% as singletons.

This TCR was sampled from a young man in good health. The specimen sequenced was blood. The chain carries TRBV28 and TRBJ1-1; weak D call: TRBD1 (5 bases). For the CDR3, the DNA is TGTGCCAGCAGTTTATATTATGGCAGGGAGGGCACTGAAGCTTTCTTT. It encodes CASSLYYGREGTEAFF.